The 8 T cell receptor beta chains reported below all come from one sample, sequenced in a study of control samples from healthy donors and cancer patients. Here immunoSEQ multiplex PCR was the method, and the copy in TCRdb shows in-frame clones only, minus some. The sample has about 110,000 clones, about nine tenths seen once; the top ten hold 4% to 5.5%. The sample consisted of blood. These receptors originate from a human donor in good health. The donor label of this sample is uncertain.

This clone was observed once. The chain employs TRBV6-6 and TRBJ2-3; 11 bases line up with TRBD2. The junction had 8 bases not matched to a gene; V was cut back by 7 bases and J by 2 bases. CDR1 is MNHNY and CDR2 is SVGAGI in the germline V gene (reference sequence). This CDR3 comprises 16 residues. Here the CDR3 DNA reads TGTGCCAGCACGCCCCCACTAGCGGGGGCCACAGATACGCAGTATTTT. Encoded protein: CASTPPLAGATDTQYF.

The table lists this clone with a count of one. This chain joins TRBV6-2 or TRBV6-3 and TRBJ1-1; 7 bases map to TRBD1. V shed 5 bases, J shed 6 bases, and the junction held 18 bases outside the gene matches. CDR3 length: 17 amino acids. Germline V lookup: CDR1 MNHEY, CDR2 SVGEGT. CDR3 sequence: CASSQGGTGNSIAEAFF. The CDR3 nucleotides are TGTGCCAGCAGTCAGGGGGGAACAGGGAACTCAATAGCTGAAGCTTTCTTT.

In this sample, this clone turned up once. The chain joins TRBV25-1 to TRBJ2-3; D call uncertain. Trimming took 6 bases from V and 4 from J, leaving 8 bases between them. The CDR3 has 12 amino acids. In germline, CDR1 is MGHDK, CDR2 SYGVNS. The CDR3 is CASREGSDTQYF. For the CDR3, the DNA is TGTGCCAGCAGGGAAGGGTCAGATACGCAGTATTTT.

This clone has more than one count but fewer than ten. The V call is TRBV5-6, the J call TRBJ2-1; D unresolved. CDR1 and CDR2 (germline): SGHDT, YYEEEE. V was cut by 0 bases and J by 6 bases, with 13 bases left in between. CDR3 length equals 15 residues. The CDR3: CASSLAYAGLNEQFF. The CDR3 DNA reads TGTGCCAGCAGCTTGGCCTACGCAGGCCTCAATGAGCAGTTCTTC.

V usage is TRBV19 and J usage is TRBJ1-5, with TRBD1 matching over 8 bases. Germline CDR1 LNHDA, CDR2 SQIVND (reference sequence). The CDR3 is made up of 15 amino acids. With 7 bases clipped from V and 2 bases from J, the junction kept 7 bases outside the gene matches. CDR3 in DNA: TGTGCCAGTACCGATGGACAGGGCCGCAATCAGCCCCAGCATTTT. Its protein product is CASTDGQGRNQPQHF.

The chain is built from TRBV4-2 and TRBJ2-2; 7 nucleotides agree with TRBD1. This CDR3 has 16 amino acids. V shed 1 base and J 3 bases; nucleotides not matched to a gene: 5. The germline V gene encodes CDR1 LGHNA and CDR2 YNFKEQ. CDR3 DNA sequence: TGTGCCAGCAGCCAAGGATCCGGGACAGACACCGGGGAGCTGTTTTTT. Translated, it gives CASSQGSGTDTGELFF.

The genes are TRBV6-4 and TRBJ2-2; D is uncertain. Germline V gene lookup returns CDR1 MRHNA and CDR2 SNTAGT. Trimming removed 8 bases from V and 5 bases from J, with 27 bases in between. CDR3 length: 18 residues. The CDR3 sequence: CASFPVCPPLLGTGELFF. The CDR3 DNA follows: TGTGCCAGCTTTCCAGTATGCCCCCCCCTTTTGGGGACCGGGGAGCTGTTTTTT.

The J gene is TRBJ1-3, the V gene TRBV6-4; D might be TRBD1 (6 bases). The V end lost 7 bases, the J end lost 4 bases, and 11 bases lay between the germline ends. The CDR3 extends over 13 amino acids. Germline CDR1 and CDR2: MRHNA and SNTAGT. The CDR3 region is CASTPGQGNTIYF. In DNA form, the CDR3 reads TGTGCCAGCACACCCGGACAGGGAAACACCATATATTTT.